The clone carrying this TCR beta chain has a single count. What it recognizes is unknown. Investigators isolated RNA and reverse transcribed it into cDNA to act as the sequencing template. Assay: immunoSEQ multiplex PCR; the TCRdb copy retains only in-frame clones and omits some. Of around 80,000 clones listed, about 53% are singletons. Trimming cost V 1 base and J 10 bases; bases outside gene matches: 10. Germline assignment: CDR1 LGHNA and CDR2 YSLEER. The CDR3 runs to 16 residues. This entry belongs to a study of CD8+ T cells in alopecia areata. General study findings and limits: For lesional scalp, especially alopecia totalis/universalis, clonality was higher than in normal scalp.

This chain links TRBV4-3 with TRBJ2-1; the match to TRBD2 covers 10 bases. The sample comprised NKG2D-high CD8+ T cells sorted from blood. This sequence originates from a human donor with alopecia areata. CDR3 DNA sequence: TGCGCCAGCAGCCAAGGCCTAGCGGGGGCTCTGGTGGAGCAGTTCTTC. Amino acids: CASSQGLAGALVEQFF.